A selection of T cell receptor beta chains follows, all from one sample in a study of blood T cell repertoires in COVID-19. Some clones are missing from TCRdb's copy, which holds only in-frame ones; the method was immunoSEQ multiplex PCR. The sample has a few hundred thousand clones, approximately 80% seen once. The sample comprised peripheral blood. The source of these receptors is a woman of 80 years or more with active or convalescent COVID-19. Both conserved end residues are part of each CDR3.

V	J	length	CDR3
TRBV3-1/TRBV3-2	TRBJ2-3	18	CASSQDRGLAGAGDTQYF
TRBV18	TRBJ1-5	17	CASSPISSAGGNQPQHF
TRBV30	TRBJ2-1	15	CAWSPTRGTYNEQFF
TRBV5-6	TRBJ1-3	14	CASSLGQAGNTIYF
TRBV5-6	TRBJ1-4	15	CASSLAPTGWEKLFF
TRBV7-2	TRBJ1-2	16	CASSSRISKVVGGYTF
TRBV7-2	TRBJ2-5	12	CASSSFQETQYF
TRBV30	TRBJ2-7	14	CAWSTGTGSYEQYF
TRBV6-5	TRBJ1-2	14	CASSPQGVPYGYTF
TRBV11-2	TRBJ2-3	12	CASSPSSDTQYF
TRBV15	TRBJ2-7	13	CATSRQDVWEQYF
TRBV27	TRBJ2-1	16	CASSLKGAGGPNEQFF
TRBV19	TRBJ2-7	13	CASRRGTGYEQYF
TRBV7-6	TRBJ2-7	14	CASSPGAGEYEQYF
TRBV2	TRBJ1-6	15	CASTMGGPIGSPLHF
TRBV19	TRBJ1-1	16	CASSLRTGKMNTEAFF
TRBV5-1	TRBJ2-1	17	CASSSSGGLAGPNEQFF
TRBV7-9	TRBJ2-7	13	CASSLAGGYEQYF
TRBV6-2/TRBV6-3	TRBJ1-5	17	CASSYRVRGGRNQPQHF
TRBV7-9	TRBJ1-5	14	CASSSTRDNQPQHF
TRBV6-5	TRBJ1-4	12	CASRNGDEKLFF
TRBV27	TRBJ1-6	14	CASSPRGYNSPLHF
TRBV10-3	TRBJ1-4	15	CAISDPQGGGEKLFF
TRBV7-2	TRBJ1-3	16	CASSLRYSSSGNTIYF
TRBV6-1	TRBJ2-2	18	CASSETLSAGPNTGELFF
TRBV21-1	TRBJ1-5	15	CASSDYRGRNQPQHF
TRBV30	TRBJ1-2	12	CAWIRDIDGYTF
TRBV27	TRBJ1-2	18	CASSLSRILSGRNYGYTF
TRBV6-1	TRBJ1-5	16	CASSGTGGAGNQPQHF
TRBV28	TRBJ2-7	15	CASSLWGQGAVEQYF
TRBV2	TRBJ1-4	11	CASGDREKLFF
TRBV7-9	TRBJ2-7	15	CASSSRSPLPYEQYF
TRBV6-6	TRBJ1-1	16	CASSYPYLELNTEAFF
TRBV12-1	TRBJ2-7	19	CASRPDRGGRLNLSYEQYF
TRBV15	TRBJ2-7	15	CATSRLGLGPYEQYF
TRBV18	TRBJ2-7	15	CASSPPAGYSYEQYF
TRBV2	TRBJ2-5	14	CASSGQGRGETQYF
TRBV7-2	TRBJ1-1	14	CASSFQGQGTEAFF
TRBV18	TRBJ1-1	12	CASSPPIRGAFF
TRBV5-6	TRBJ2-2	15	CASSPAGGLIGELFF
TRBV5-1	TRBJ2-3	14	CASSLNRGADTQYF
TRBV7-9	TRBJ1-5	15	CASSLGGDSNQPQHF
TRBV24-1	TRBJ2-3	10	CATSAKSWYF
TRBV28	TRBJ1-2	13	CASSLEGPGGSTF
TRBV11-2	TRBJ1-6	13	CASSLDGYSPLHF
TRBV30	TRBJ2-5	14	CAAGLAGLGETQYF
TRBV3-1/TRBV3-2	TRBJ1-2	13	CASPVGGFYGYTF
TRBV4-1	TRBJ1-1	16	CASNSDRGFPLAEAFF
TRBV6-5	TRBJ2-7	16	CASSYSFRLVTYEQYF
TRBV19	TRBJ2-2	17	CASSPYPPTGITGELFF
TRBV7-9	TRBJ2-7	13	CASRSVSSYEQYF